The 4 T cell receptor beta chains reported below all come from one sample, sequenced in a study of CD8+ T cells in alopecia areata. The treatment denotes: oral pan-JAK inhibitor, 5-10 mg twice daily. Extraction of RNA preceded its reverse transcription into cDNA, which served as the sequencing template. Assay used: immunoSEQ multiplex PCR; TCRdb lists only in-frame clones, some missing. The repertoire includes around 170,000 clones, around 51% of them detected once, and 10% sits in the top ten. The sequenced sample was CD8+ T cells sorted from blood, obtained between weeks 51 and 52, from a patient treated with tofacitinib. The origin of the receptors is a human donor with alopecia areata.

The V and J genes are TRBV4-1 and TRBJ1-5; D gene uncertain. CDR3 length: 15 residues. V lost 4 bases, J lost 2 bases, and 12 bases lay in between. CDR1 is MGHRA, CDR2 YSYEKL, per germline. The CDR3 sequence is CASSLLLGGNQPQHF. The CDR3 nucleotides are TGCGCCAGCAGCCTTCTCTTGGGTGGCAATCAGCCCCAGCATTTT.

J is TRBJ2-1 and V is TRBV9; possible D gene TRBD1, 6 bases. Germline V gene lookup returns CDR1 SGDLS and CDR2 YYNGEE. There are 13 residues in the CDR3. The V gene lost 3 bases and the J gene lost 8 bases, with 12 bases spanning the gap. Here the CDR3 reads CASSEGTIHEQFF. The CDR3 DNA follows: TGTGCCAGCAGCGAGGGGACAATCCATGAGCAGTTCTTC.

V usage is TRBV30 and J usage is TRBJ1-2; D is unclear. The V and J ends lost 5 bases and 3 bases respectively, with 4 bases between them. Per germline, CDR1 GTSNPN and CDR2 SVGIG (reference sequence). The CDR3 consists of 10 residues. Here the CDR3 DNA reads TGTGCCTGGGAGGACTATGGCTACACCTTC. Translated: CAWEDYGYTF. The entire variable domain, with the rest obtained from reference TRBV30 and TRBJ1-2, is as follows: SQTIHQWPATLVQPVGSPLSLECTVEGTSNPNLYWYRQAAGRGLQLLFYSVGIGQISSEVPQNLSASRPQDRQFILSSKKLLLSDSGFYLCAWEDYGYTFGSGTRLTVV.

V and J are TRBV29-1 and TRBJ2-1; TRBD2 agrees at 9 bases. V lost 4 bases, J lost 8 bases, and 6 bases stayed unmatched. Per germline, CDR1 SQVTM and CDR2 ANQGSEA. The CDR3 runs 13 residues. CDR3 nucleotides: TGCAGCGTTGGCGGGGGGGAGAGGGATGAGCAGTTCTTC. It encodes CSVGGGERDEQFF.